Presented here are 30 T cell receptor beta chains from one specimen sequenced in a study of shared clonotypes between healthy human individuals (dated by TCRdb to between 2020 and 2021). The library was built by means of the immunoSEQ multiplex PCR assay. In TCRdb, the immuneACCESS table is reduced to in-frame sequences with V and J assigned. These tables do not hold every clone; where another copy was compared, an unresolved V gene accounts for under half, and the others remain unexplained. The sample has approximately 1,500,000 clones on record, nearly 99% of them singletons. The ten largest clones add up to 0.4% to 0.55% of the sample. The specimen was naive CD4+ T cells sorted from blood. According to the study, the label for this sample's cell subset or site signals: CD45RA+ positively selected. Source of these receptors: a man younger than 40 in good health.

The CDR3 nucleotides are TGTGCCAGCAGCTTAGTTGATAATGAGCAGTTCTTC. It encodes CASSLVDNEQFF. The chain is built from TRBV11-2 and TRBJ2-1, with unresolved D. V dropped 1 base and J dropped 7 bases, with 5 bases sitting between them. Germline CDR1 reads SGHAT; CDR2 reads FQNNGV. The CDR3 consists of 12 residues.

The CDR3 bases are TGTGCCAGCAGCTTAGGACTAGAAGCCTACGAGCAGTACTTC. Its translation is CASSLGLEAYEQYF. This sequence joins TRBV9 and TRBJ2-7; 7 bases line up with TRBD2. Germline CDR1 SGDLS, CDR2 YYNGEE. The CDR3 contains 14 residues. After removal of 4 bases from V and 2 bases from J, the junction contained 6 bases not matched to a gene.

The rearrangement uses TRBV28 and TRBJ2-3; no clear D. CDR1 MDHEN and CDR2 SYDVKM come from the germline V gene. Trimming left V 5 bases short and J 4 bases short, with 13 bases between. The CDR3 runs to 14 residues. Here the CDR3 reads CASSPGTAADTQYF. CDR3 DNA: TGTGCCAGCAGTCCTGGAACGGCAGCAGATACGCAGTATTTT.

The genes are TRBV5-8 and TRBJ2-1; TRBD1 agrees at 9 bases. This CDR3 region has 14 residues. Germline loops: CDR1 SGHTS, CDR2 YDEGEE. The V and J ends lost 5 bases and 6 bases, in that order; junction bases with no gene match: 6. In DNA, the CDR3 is TGTGCCAGCAGATACCGGACAGGGGTCAATGAGCAGTTCTTC. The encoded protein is CASRYRTGVNEQFF. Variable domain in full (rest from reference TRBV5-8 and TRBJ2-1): EAGVTQSPTHLIKTRGQQATLRCSPISGHTSVYWYQQALGLGLQFLLWYDEGEERNRGNFPPRFSGRQFPNYSSELNVNALELEDSALYLCASRYRTGVNEQFFGPGTRLTVL.

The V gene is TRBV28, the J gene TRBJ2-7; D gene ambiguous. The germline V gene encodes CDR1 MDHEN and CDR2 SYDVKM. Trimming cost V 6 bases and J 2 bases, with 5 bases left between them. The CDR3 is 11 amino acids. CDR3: CASRGPYEQYF. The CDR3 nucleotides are TGTGCCAGCAGAGGACCCTACGAGCAGTACTTC.

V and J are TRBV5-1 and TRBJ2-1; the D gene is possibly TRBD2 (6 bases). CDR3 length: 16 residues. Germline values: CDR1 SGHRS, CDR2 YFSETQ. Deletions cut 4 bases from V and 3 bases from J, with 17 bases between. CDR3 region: CASSPAGGMGYNEQFF. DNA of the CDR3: TGCGCCAGCAGCCCCGCCGGGGGAATGGGCTACAATGAGCAGTTCTTC.

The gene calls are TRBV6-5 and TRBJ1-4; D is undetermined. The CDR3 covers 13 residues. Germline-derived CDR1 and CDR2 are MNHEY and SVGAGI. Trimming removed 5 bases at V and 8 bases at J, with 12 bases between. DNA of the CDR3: TGTGCCAGCAGTCCACAACTTCGAGAAAAACTGTTTTTT. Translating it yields CASSPQLREKLFF.

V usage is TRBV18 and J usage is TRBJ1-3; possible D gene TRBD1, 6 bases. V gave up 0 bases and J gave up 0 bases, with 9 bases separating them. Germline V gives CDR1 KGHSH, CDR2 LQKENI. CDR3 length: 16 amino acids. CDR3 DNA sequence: TGTGCCAGCTCACCACCGGGCAGGGGCTCTGGAAACACCATATATTTT. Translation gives CASSPPGRGSGNTIYF.

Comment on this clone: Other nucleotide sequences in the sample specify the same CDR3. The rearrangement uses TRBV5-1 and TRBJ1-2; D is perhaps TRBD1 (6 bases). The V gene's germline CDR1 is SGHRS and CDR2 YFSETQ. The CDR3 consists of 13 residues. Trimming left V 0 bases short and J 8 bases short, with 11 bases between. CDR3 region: CASSLDRVGGYTF. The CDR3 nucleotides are TGCGCCAGCAGCTTGGACAGGGTCGGGGGCTACACCTTC.

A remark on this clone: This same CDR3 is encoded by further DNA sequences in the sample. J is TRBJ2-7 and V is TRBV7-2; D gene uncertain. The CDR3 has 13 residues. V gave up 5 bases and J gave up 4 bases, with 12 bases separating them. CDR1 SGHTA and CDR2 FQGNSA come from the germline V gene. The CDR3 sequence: CASSLGPLYEQYF. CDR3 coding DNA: TGTGCCAGCAGCCTAGGGCCACTTTACGAGCAGTACTTC. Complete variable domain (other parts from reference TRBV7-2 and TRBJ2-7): GAGVSQSPSNKVTEKGKDVELRCDPISGHTALYWYRQSLGQGLEFLIYFQGNSAPDKSGLPSDRFSAERTGGSVSTLTIQRTQQEDSAVYLCASSLGPLYEQYFGPGTRLTVT.

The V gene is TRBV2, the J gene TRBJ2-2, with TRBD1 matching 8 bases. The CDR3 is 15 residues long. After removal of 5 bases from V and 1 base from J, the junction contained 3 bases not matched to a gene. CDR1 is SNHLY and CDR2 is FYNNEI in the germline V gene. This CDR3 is CASSIGTGNTGELFF. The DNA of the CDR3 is TGTGCCAGCAGTATCGGGACAGGGAACACCGGGGAGCTGTTTTTT.

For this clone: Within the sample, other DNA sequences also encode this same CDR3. Here the CDR3 reads CASSPRRGNEQFF. The CDR3 DNA follows: TGTGCCAGCTCACCTCGCAGAGGGAATGAGCAGTTCTTC. The chain carries TRBV18 and TRBJ2-1, with D perhaps matching TRBD2 (5 bases). With 3 bases removed from V and 7 bases from J, the gap between germline ends came to 10 bases. This CDR3 has 13 residues. The germline V gene has CDR1 KGHSH and CDR2 LQKENI.

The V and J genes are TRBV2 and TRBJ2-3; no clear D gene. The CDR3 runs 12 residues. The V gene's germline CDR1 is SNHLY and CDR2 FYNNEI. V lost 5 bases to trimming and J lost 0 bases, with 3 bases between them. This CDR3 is CASSPSTDTQYF. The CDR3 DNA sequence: TGTGCCAGCAGTCCCAGCACAGATACGCAGTATTTT.

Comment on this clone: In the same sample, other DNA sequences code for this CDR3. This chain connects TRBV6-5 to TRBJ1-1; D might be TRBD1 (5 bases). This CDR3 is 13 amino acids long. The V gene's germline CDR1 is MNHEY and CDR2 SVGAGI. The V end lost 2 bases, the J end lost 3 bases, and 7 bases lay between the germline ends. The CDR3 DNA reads TGTGCCAGCAGTTACCGAGGGGACACTGAAGCTTTCTTT. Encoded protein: CASSYRGDTEAFF.

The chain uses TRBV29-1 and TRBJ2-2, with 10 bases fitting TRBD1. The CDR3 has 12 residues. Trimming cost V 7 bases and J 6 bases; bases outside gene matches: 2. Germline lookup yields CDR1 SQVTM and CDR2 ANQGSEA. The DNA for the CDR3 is TGCAGCGCTGGACAGGGGGCCGGGGAGCTGTTTTTT. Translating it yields CSAGQGAGELFF.

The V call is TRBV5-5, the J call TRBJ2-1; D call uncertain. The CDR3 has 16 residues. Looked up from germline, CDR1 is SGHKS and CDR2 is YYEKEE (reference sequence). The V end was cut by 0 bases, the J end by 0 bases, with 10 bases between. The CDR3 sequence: CASSLEAPSSYNEQFF. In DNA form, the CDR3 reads TGTGCCAGCAGCTTGGAGGCGCCTAGCTCCTACAATGAGCAGTTCTTC.

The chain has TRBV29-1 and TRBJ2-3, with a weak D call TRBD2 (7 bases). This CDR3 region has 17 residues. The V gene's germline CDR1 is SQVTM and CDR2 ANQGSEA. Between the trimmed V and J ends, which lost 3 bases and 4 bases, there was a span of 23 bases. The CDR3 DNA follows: TGCAGCGTTGACTCTTTCGGGGCGGGGGCGCCGGCAGATACGCAGTATTTT. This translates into CSVDSFGAGAPADTQYF.

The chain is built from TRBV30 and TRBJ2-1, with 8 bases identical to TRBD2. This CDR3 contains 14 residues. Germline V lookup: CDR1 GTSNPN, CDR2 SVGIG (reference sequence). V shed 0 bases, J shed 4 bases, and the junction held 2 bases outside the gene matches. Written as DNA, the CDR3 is TGTGCCTGGAGTGTACTAGCGGTTTACAATGAGCAGTTCTTC. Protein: CAWSVLAVYNEQFF.

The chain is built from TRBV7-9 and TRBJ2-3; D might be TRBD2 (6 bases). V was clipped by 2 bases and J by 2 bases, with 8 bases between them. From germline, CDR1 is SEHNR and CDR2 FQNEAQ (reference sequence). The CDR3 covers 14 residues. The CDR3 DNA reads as TGTGCCAGCAGCTTACTAGCGCCCACAGATACGCAGTATTTT. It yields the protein CASSLLAPTDTQYF.

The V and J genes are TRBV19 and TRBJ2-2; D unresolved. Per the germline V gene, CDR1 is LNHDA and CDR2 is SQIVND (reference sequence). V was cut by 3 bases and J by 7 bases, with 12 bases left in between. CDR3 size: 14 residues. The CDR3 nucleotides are TGTGCCAGTAGTATCACCAGCTTTGACGGGGAGCTGTTTTTT. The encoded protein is CASSITSFDGELFF.

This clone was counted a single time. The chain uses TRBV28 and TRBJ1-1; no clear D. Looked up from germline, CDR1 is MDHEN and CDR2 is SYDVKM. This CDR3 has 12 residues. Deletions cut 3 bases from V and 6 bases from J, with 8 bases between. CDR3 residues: CASSFSPAEAFF. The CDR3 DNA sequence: TGTGCCAGCAGTTTTTCCCCGGCTGAAGCTTTCTTT.

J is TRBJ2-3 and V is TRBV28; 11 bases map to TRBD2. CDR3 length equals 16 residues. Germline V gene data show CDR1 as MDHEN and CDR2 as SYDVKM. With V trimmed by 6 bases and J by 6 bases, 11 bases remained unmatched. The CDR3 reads CASRPGLAATFDTQYF. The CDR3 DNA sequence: TGTGCCAGCAGACCGGGACTAGCGGCCACCTTCGATACGCAGTATTTT.

CDR3 bases: TGTGCCAGCAGTCCTTCCCCCGGGACAGGAAACACCATATATTTT. Translated: CASSPSPGTGNTIYF. The chain uses TRBV28 and TRBJ1-3, with D possibly matching TRBD1 (6 bases). CDR3 length equals 15 residues. The V gene's germline CDR1 is MDHEN and CDR2 SYDVKM. The V gene lost 5 bases and the J gene lost 4 bases, with 15 bases spanning the gap.

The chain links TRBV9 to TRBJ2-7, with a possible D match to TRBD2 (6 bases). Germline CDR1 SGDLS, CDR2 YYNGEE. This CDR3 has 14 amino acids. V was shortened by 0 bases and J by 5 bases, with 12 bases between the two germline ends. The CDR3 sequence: CASSVAVTGDEQYF. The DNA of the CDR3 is TGTGCCAGCAGCGTAGCAGTTACGGGGGACGAGCAGTACTTC.

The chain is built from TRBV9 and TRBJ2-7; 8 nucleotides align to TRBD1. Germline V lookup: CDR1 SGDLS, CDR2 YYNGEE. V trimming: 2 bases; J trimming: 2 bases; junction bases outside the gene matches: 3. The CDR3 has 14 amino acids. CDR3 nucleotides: TGTGCCAGCAGCGTGACAGGGGCTCCCTACGAGCAGTACTTC. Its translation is CASSVTGAPYEQYF. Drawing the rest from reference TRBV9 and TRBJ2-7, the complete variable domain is DSGVTQTPKHLITATGQRVTLRCSPRSGDLSVYWYQQSLDQGLQFLIQYYNGEERAKGNILERFSAQQFPDLHSELNLSSLELGDSALYFCASSVTGAPYEQYFGPGTRLTVT.

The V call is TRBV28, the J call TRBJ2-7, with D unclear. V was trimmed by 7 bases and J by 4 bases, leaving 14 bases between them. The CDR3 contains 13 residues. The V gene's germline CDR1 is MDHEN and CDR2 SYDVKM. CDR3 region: CASTQAFGYEQYF. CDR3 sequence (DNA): TGTGCCAGCACTCAGGCCTTCGGATACGAGCAGTACTTC. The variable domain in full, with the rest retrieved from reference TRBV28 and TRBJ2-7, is DVKVTQSSRYLVKRTGEKVFLECVQDMDHENMFWYRQDPGLGLRLIYFSYDVKMKEKGDIPEGYSVSREKKERFSLILESASTNQTSMYLCASTQAFGYEQYFGPGTRLTVT.

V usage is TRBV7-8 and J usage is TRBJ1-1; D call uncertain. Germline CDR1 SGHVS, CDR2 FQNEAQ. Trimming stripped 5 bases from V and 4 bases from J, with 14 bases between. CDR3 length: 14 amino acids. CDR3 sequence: CASSIRDGLTEAFF. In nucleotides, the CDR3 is TGTGCCAGCAGCATCCGGGATGGGCTCACTGAAGCTTTCTTT.

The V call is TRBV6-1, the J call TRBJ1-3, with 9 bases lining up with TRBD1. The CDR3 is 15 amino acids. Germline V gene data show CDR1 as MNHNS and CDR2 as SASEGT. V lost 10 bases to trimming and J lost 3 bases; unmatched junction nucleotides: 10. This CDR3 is CAKRDRVVLGNTIYF. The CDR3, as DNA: TGTGCCAAACGGGACAGGGTAGTTCTTGGAAACACCATATATTTT.

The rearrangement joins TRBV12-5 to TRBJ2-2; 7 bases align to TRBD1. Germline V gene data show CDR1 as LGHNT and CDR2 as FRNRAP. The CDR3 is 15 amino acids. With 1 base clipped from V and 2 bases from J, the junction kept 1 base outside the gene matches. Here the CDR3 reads CASGLGTGNTGELFF. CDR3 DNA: TGTGCTAGTGGTTTGGGGACAGGTAACACCGGGGAGCTGTTTTTT. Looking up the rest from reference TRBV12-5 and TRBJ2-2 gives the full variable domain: DARVTQTPRHKVTEMGQEVTMRCQPILGHNTVFWYRQTMMQGLELLAYFRNRAPLDDSGMPKDRFSAEMPDATLATLKIQPSEPRDSAVYFCASGLGTGNTGELFFGEGSRLTVL.

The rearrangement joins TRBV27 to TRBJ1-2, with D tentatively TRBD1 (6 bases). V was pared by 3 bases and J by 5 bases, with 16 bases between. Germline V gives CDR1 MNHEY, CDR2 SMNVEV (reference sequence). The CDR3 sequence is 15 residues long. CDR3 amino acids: CASSLSGGGNYGYTF. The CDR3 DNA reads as TGTGCCAGCAGTTTGAGCGGGGGCGGAAATTATGGCTACACCTTC.